This T cell receptor beta chain was profiled in a study of chemoradiotherapy in HPV16-positive cancers. Trimming took off 2 bases at V and 6 bases at J, with 13 bases between the two ends. In germline, CDR1 is ENHRY, CDR2 SYGVKD. The CDR3 runs to 14 residues. Note on this clone: Its antigen is unidentified.

Study-wide findings and caveats: Candidate HPV-specific clones and E7-related TCR motifs grew in tumor during treatment.

Sequencing used immunoSEQ multiplex PCR; TCRdb keeps in-frame clones, though not all of them. The sample shows roughly 9,000 clones, around two thirds of them seen only once. The chain joins TRBV10-3 to TRBJ1-2; weak D call: TRBD1 (5 bases). This sequence originates from a human donor with HPV-associated anogenital cancer. This sample was gathered from a patient who underwent chemoradiotherapy. Here the CDR3 DNA reads TGTGCCATCAGTGAGGGTGAGTCAGGGAATGGCTACACCTTC. This gives the protein CAISEGESGNGYTF.